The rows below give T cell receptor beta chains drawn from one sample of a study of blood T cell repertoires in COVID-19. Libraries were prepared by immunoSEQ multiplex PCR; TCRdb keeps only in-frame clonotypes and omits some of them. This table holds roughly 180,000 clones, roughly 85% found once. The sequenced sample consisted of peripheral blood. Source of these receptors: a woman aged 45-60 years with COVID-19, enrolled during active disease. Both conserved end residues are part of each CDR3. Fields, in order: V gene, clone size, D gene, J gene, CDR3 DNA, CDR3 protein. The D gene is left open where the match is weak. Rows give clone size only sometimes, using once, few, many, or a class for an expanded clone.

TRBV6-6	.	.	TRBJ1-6	TGTGCCAGCACTAGTGGCGGTCTGACTAACTCACCCCTCCACTTT	CASTSGGLTNSPLHF
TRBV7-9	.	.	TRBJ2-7	TGTGCCGCAGGGACACCGTCCCACGAGCAGTACTTC	CAAGTPSHEQYF
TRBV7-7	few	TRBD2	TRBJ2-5	TGTGCTAGCAGCTTAGCTAGCGGGCTCGGAGAGACCCAGTACTTC	CASSLASGLGETQYF
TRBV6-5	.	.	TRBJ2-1	TGTGCCAGCACAACGGGGGTCCCCTACAATGAGCAGTTCTTC	CASTTGVPYNEQFF
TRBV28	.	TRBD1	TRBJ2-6	TGTGCCAGCACTAATGTAGGGACAGGGGTTTCTGGGGCCAACGTCCTGACTTTC	CASTNVGTGVSGANVLTF
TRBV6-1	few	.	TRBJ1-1	TGTGCCAGCAGTGAAGCACGGAGGATTCCAAGAGCTTTCTTT	CASSEARRIPRAFF
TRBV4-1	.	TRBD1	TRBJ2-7	TGCGCCAGCAGAGGGACAGGCACCTTTTACGAGCAGTACTTC	CASRGTGTFYEQYF
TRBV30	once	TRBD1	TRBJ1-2	TGTGCCTGGAGTTACAGGGGCACGGGCGGCTACACCTTC	CAWSYRGTGGYTF
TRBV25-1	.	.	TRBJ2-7	TGTGCCAGCAGTGAATTTCTCGGGGAGCAGTACTTC	CASSEFLGEQYF
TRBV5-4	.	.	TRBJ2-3	TGTGCCAGCAGCTTTGTAGGGGCCGGAGATACGCAGTATTTT	CASSFVGAGDTQYF
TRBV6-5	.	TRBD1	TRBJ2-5	TGTGCCACCCACGTGGGGACAGCGAAAGAGACCCAGTACTTC	CATHVGTAKETQYF
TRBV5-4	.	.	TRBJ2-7	TGTGCCAGCAGCTTCCAGACAGAGTACGAGCAGTACTTC	CASSFQTEYEQYF
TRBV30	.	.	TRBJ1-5	TGTGCCTGGAGTGTAGAGGGATTGCAGCCCCAGCATTTT	CAWSVEGLQPQHF
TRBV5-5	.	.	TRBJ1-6	TGTGCCAGCAGCTTGGTCGCACAGAGCAATTCACCCCTCCACTTT	CASSLVAQSNSPLHF
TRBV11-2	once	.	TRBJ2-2	TGTGCCAGCAGCTTGGAGGACAGCTACACCGGGGAGCTGTTTTTT	CASSLEDSYTGELFF
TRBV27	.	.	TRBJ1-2	TGTGCCAGCAGCTACCAGGGGATGGGTGGCTACACCTTC	CASSYQGMGGYTF
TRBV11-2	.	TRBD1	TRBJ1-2	TGTGCCAGCAGCCCTGGGACAGTTGGCTATGGCTACACCTTC	CASSPGTVGYGYTF
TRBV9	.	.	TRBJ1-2	TGTGCCAGCAGCCCTGACAGTTACTATGGCTACACCTTC	CASSPDSYYGYTF
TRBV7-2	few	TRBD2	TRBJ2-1	TGTGCCAGCAGCCCGGTGAGCGGGGGGGCCACCAATGAGCAGTTCTTC	CASSPVSGGATNEQFF
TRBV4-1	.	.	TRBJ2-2	TGCGCCAGCAGCCAATCCGGTCTCCCCACCGGGGAGCTGTTTTTT	CASSQSGLPTGELFF
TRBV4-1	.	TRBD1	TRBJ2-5	TGCGCCAGCAGCCAAGATAGGGTACGACAGGGCCGAGAGACCCAGTACTTC	CASSQDRVRQGRETQYF
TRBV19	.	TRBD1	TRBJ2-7	TGTGCCAGTAGGGACAGGTATACCTACGAGCAGTACTTC	CASRDRYTYEQYF
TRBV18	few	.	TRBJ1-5	TGTGCCAGCTCACCCGGGAGTAGCAATCAGCCCCAGCATTTT	CASSPGSSNQPQHF
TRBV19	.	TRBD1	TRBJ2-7	TGTGCCACCTCCCTGGTGCAGGGGGCGAACGAGCAGTACTTC	CATSLVQGANEQYF
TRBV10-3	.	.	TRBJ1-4	TGTGCCATCAGTGACACGACGGGGGGAAATGAAAAACTGTTTTTT	CAISDTTGGNEKLFF
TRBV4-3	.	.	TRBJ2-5	TGCGCCAGCAGCCAAGAGGCAGGCAGAGAGACCCAGTACTTC	CASSQEAGRETQYF
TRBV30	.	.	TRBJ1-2	TGTGCCTGGAGCCGAGGAGGCTTGGGGAATGGCTACACCTTC	CAWSRGGLGNGYTF
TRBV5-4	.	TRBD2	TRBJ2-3	TGTGCCAGCAGCCGAGGGGGGCTAGCGGGGCAGTATTTT	CASSRGGLAGQYF
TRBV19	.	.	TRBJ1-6	TGTGCCAGTGTTGGACAGTATGATAATTCACCCCTCCACTTT	CASVGQYDNSPLHF
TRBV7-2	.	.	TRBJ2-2	TGTGCCAGCAGCAAACAACAGGGCACCGGGGAGCTGTTTTTT	CASSKQQGTGELFF
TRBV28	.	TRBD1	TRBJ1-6	TGTGCCAGCAGTCCCCCTCAGGGGGCTAGTTATAATTCACCCCTCCACTTT	CASSPPQGASYNSPLHF
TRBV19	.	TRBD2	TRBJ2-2	TGTGCCAGTAGAGTGGGAGGGATGGCCGGGGAGCTGTTTTTT	CASRVGGMAGELFF
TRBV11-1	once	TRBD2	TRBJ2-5	TGTGCCAGCAGCCCCAGACTAGCGGGATCGAGAGAGACCCAGTACTTC	CASSPRLAGSRETQYF
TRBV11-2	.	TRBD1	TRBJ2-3	TGTGCCAGCAGCTTATTCTCCAGGGGGTTCACAGATACGCAGTATTTT	CASSLFSRGFTDTQYF
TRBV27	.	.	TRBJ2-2	TGTGCCAGCAGTTTACGGGGTGACACCGGGGAGCTGTTTTTT	CASSLRGDTGELFF
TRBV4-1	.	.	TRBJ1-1	TGCGCCAGCAGCCAGAACGCCGGGACAAATACTTTCTTT	CASSQNAGTNTFF
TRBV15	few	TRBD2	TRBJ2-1	TGTGCCACCAGCAGCGGGGGGTCGGGCCAGGACAATGAGCAGTTCTTC	CATSSGGSGQDNEQFF
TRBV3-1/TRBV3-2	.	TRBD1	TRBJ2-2	TGTGCCAGCACCCAACAGGGGGCAGTCGGGGAGCTGTTTTTT	CASTQQGAVGELFF
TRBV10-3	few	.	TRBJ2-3	TGTGCCATCAGTGAACGGCCGGGACTTGGCACAGATACGCAGTATTTT	CAISERPGLGTDTQYF
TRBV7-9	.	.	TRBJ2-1	TGTGCCAGCAGCATGACCTACGAGGAAGCCTCGTTCTTC	CASSMTYEEASFF